This T cell receptor beta chain was identified during a study of cytomegalovirus exposure and HLA in healthy donors (dated by TCRdb to the late 2010s). Broadly, across the study: An earlier analysis of around 600 of the donors reported approximately 290 Gb of sequence data and more than 90 million unique TCR beta sequences from roughly 180 million T cells. Typing coverage varied by locus: 629-630 donors for A, B, C, DRB1 and DQB1; approximately 560 for DQA1; around 610 for DPA1; fewer than 480 for DPB1. Among the roughly 390 genotyped donors, approximately 82% belonged to the genetic ancestry cluster associated with self-reported Caucasian donors. Using immunosequencing, the study profiled T cell repertoires from some 670 subjects and related those repertoires to cytomegalovirus serostatus. Donor age, sex, ethnicity and CMV serostatus were collected together with the repertoire data. Rather than drawing on any new phenotypic data, the later analysis identified candidate immune exposures from TCR beta sequences and the way those sequences occurred across donors. Five DR-DQ haplotypes were handled as single units for association and clustering, since linkage in the cohort was strong. In a later genetic analysis, genome-wide SNP genotypes for about three fifths of the 666 donors were used, and that subset was treated as a discovery cohort. The aim of the study was to test whether cataloging public T cell receptors could identify signatures of past pathogen exposure. High-throughput TCR immunosequencing, statistical association of individual TCRs with disease status, and machine learning were combined to predict cytomegalovirus infection status. Besides the first cohort of about 730 subjects, a separate validation cohort made up of over 100 different subjects was used. In an earlier analysis of about 590 of the donors, high-throughput TCR beta sequencing was used to judge whether each TCR beta V gene segment behaved as functional or pseudogenic. Every repertoire in the discovery cohort had been generated on one and the same sequencing platform. An early release covering approximately 600 HLA-typed donors comprised about 300 gigabases of sequencing data and 85 million to 100 million unique TCR sequences. Class I and class II HLA loci were covered by the typing at four-digit resolution. Across around 400 genotyped donors of the cohort, an average of about 240,000 unique TCR beta nucleotide sequences per donor were sequenced, and 15% to 20% of those sequences were non-productive. A later analysis re-examined previously published TCR beta repertoires from hundreds of donors and added high-resolution HLA genotyping to investigate patterns of TCR occurrence. What the research found in general, with its limitations: A later genetic analysis reported fewer N-insertions in productive TCRs among donors in an Asian-associated ancestry cluster than the roughly 690-donor mean. The earlier analysis of approximately 590 of the donors excluded seventeen rarely observed V segments, including chromosome 9 orphons, because counts were too low. In vitro tests confirmed that a few of the cytomegalovirus-associated TCR beta chains recognize cytomegalovirus antigens. In a later analysis, HLA-associated TCR beta chains showed more clonal expansion and lower generation probabilities than non-associated chains that were equally common. A cluster of highly shared sequence variants was judged likely to be a technical artifact of the sequencing pipeline. Most CMV-associated TCR beta chains appeared to be HLA-restricted in a later analysis, and the HLA associations seemed to be driven largely by CMV exposure. The 87-base-pair reads could not distinguish some IMGT-functional V segments, including TRBV6-2 and TRBV6-3, so those segments were excluded. In both the original and validation cohorts, the classifier was reported to diagnose cytomegalovirus status with high specificity and sensitivity. Correlated functional status among segregating V segments might reflect linkage disequilibrium, but an unknown experimental factor could not be ruled out. A later analysis associated 17,000 or so TCR beta sequences with specific HLA alleles at a false discovery rate of 0.05. Most TCR sequences were seen in very few donors, while some public TCRs were found in many individuals. It was suggested by the authors that the approach could potentially be generalized to other disease states and immunological phenotypes. CMV serostatus was the only immune exposure information available for the cohort. Assigning TCR associations to individual alleles was difficult when HLA alleles, especially DR and DQ, strongly co-occurred. A later genetic analysis associated a missense DCLRE1C variant with V-gene and J-gene trimming of TCR beta chains, and an independent cohort replicated the association. Because HLA typing was missing for some donors at each locus, association tests included only the typed subset. Sequencing depth was assumed to be roughly uniform across donors in the presence/absence analyses, though that assumption may not hold. A total of about 150 TCR beta chains were listed by the study as associated with cytomegalovirus. A further reported finding was that TCR beta sequences accurately predicted the HLA-A and HLA-B alleles for most subjects in the first cohort. A later analysis reported that several top co-occurrence clusters appeared linked to parvovirus B19, influenza, CMV and Epstein-Barr virus. According to a later analysis, TCR association rates differed among HLA loci, with DRB1 alleles showing the most associated TCRs and HLA-C alleles showing the fewest. This cohort had only TCR beta chains sequenced, and the lack of alpha or paired-chain data limited which features could be detected. In an earlier analysis of more than 500 of the donors, most TCR beta V segments appeared in productive rearrangements about 90% or about 30% of the time, broadly matching IMGT annotations.

There are a few counts of this clone. Its specific antigen is unknown. Base qualities are not at hand, and no much larger clone is one base apart. CDR1 and CDR2, per the germline V gene, are ENHRY and SYGVKD. V is cut by 10 bases and J by 1 base, and the space between the germline ends is 5 bases. Including cysteine and phenylalanine, the CDR3 has 11 amino acids. The DNA shown is the 33-base CDR3, in frame from base 1. The cohort was made up of 666 healthy bone marrow donors. All cohort members were sampled while nominally healthy, although unrecorded immune exposures were likely present. The donor was CMV seronegative and was included in the group of around 320 seronegative cohort members. Each donor provided a peripheral blood sample, and peripheral blood mononuclear cells were used for TCR beta sequencing. Genomic DNA was extracted from the blood cell samples with the Qiagen DNeasy Blood Extraction Kit.

Receptor libraries were prepared by the immunoSEQ multiplex PCR assay. For the multiplex PCR, a mixture combining 60 forward primers for TCR Vbeta segments and 13 reverse primers for TCR Jbeta segments was used. A multiplex PCR assay on genomic DNA amplified the CDR3 region of rearranged TCR beta genes. The Illumina HiSeq System was used to sequence the amplified TCR beta libraries as 87-base-pair reads. The paper's data handling went like this. In a later analysis, tens of millions of unique TCR beta chains were counted across the roughly 670 repertoires, and roughly 10 million of these chains were shared by at least two donors. Raw reads were error-corrected and collapsed into unique sequences with a nearest-neighbor algorithm that merged closely related sequences to remove PCR and sequencing errors. V, D and J gene segments were assigned by aligning CDR3 sequences to IMGT reference sequences. For a sequence to be retained, a match of at least six nucleotides to both a V gene segment and a J gene segment was required. A rearrangement counted as productive if the CDR3 had no stop codons and remained in frame with V and J, and every other rearrangement counted as non-productive. Following IMGT convention, CDR3 was defined as the stretch from the second conserved V-encoded cysteine up to the conserved J-encoded phenylalanine. The earlier analysis of approximately 590 of the donors excluded any sequence lacking an unambiguous match to a single V gene segment. An earlier analysis of several hundred of the donors called V segments functional above 56.7% productive rearrangements and segregating when the between-donor standard deviation exceeded 5%. To diagnose cytomegalovirus status from the catalog of TCR beta chain sequences, a statistical classification framework was built. A later analysis assigned V and J genes by comparing TCR nucleotide sequences with IMGT/GENE-DB human TR gene sequences. A later analysis assigned CDR3 sequences and most-parsimonious VDJ recombination scenarios with the TCRdist pipeline. In a later analysis, each TCR beta chain was defined by its CDR3 amino acid sequence together with its V-gene family, and reads lacking a unique V-gene family were excluded. As a way to deal with suspected cross-contamination and a sequencing artifact, a later analysis dropped approximately 590 nucleotide sequences that were highly shared and had low generation probability. For each public chain, a later analysis derived a clonal expansion index from normalized ranks of inferred template counts within each repertoire. In a later analysis, generation probabilities were computed using a VDJ recombination model fitted to out-of-frame rearrangements, and the results were checked against IGoR. In a later analysis, TCR-TCR, TCR-HLA and TCR-CMV co-occurrence was scored with hypergeometric tests, and a repertoire-size bias correction was applied to TCR pairs. To estimate false discovery rates, a later analysis permuted the HLA or CMV assignments 20 times. A later analysis grouped co-occurring TCRs with DBSCAN, adding TCRdist sequence similarity when clustering within HLA-allele-positive subsets. Repertoires with fewer than 30,000 or more than 120,000 public chains were left out of co-occurrence clustering, as were five repertoires with anomalous nucleotide sharing. Here the immuneACCESS table is served through TCRdb, limited to in-frame sequences with V and J called. Missing clones are a known gap in these copies; in checked studies unresolved V genes cover under half, and the rest lacks a known reason. V and J calls plus clone size are reproduced from that table; the DNA served to infer D and trimming. The sample records some 190,000 clones, around 90% of which are singletons. The ten largest clones represent 1.5% to 2% of the sample.

This chain is built from TRBV10-3 and TRBJ1-5; confidence is insufficient to name the D gene. The sample consisted of PBMCs. The clonotype comes from a woman in her late teens or twenties in good health and CMV-seronegative. The nucleotide sequence is TGTGCCACCGGGAGCAATCAGCCCCAGCATTTT. Protein translation: CATGSNQPQHF.